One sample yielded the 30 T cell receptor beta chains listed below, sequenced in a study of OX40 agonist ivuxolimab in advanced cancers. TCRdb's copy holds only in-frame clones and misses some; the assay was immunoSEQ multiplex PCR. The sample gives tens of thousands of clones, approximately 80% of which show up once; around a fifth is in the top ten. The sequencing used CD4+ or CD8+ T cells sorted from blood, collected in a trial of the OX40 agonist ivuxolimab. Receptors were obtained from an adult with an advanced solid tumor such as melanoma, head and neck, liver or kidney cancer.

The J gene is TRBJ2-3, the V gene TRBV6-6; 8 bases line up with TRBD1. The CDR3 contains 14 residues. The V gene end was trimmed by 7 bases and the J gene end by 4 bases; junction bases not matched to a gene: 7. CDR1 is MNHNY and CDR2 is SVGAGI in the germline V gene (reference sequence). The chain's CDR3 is CASIGQGAADTQYF. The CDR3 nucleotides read TGTGCCAGCATTGGGCAGGGGGCAGCAGATACGCAGTATTTT.

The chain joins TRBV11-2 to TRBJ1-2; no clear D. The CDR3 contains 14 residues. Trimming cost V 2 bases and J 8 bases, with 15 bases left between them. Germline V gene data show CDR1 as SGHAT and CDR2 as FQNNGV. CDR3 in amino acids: CASSLQRSTNGYTF. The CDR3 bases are TGTGCCAGCAGCTTACAGCGCTCTACCAACGGCTACACCTTC.

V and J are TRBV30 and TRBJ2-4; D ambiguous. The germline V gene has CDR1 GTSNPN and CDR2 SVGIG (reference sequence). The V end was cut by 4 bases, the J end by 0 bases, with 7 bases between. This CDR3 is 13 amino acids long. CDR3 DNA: TGTGCCTGGACTAGGGAAGCCAAAAACATTCAGTACTTC. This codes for CAWTREAKNIQYF. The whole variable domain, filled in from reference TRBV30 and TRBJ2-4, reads SQTIHQWPATLVQPVGSPLSLECTVEGTSNPNLYWYRQAAGRGLQLLFYSVGIGQISSEVPQNLSASRPQDRQFILSSKKLLLSDSGFYLCAWTREAKNIQYFGAGTRLSVL.

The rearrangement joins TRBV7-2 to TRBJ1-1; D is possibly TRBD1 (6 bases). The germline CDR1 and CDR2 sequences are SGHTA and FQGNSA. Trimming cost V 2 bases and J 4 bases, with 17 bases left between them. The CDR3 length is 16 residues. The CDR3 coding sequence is TGTGCCAGCAGCTTAATGGCGGCAGGGGTCATCACTGAAGCTTTCTTT. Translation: CASSLMAAGVITEAFF.

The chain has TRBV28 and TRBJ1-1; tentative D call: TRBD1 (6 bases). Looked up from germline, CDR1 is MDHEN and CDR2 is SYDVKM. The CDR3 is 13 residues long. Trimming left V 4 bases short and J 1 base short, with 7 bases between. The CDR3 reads CASSSGANTEAFF. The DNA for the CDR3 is TGTGCCAGCAGTTCAGGGGCGAACACTGAAGCTTTCTTT.

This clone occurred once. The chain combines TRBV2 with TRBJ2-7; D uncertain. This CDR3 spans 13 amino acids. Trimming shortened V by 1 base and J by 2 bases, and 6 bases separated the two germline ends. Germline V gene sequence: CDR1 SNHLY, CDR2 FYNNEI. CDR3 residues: CASSEDPPYEQYF. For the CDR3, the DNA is TGTGCCAGCAGTGAAGATCCGCCCTACGAGCAGTACTTC.

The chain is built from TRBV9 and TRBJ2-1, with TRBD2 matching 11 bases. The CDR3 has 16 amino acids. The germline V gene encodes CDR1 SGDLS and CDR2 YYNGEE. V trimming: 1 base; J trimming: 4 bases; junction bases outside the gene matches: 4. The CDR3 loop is CASSVLAGGQYNEQFF. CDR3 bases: TGTGCCAGCAGCGTATTAGCGGGGGGGCAGTACAATGAGCAGTTCTTC.

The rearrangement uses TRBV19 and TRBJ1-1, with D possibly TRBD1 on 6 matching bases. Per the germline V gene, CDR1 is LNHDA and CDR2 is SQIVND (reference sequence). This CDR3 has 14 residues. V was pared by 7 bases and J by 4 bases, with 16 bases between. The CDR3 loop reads CASTRDQGRTEAFF. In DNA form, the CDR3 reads TGTGCCAGTACGAGGGACCAGGGGCGCACTGAAGCTTTCTTT.

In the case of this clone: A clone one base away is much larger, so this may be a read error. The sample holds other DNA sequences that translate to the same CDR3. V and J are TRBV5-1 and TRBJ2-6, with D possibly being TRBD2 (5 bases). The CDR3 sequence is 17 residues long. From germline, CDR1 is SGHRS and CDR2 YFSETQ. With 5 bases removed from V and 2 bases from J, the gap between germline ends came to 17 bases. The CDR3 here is CASRAGLAVPGANVLTF. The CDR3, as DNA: TGCGCCAGCAGAGCAGGACTGGCAGTCCCTGGGGCCAACGTCCTGACTTTC. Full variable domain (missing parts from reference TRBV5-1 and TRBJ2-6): KAGVTQTPRYLIKTRGQQVTLSCSPISGHRSVSWYQQTPGQGLQFLFEYFSETQRNKGNFPGRFSGRQFSNSRSEMNVSTLELGDSALYLCASRAGLAVPGANVLTFGAGSRLTVL.

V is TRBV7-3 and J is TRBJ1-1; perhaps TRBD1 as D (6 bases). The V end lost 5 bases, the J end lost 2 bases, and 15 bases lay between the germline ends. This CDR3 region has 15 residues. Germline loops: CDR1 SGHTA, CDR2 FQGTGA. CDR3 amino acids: CASSLRTVPNTEAFF. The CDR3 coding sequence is TGTGCCAGCAGCCTCCGGACAGTACCTAACACTGAAGCTTTCTTT.

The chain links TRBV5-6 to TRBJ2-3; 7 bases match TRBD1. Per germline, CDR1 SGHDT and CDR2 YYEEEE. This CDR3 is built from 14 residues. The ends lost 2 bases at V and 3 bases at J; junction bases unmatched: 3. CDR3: CASSFDRATDTQYF. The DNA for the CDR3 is TGTGCCAGCAGCTTCGACAGGGCGACAGATACGCAGTATTTT.

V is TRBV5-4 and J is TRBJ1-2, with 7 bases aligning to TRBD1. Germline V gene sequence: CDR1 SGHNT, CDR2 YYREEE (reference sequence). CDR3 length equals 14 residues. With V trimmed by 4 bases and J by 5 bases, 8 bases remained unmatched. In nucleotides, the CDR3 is TGTGCCAGCAGCCAAAGACAGGGCGCTTATGGCTACACCTTC. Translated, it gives CASSQRQGAYGYTF.

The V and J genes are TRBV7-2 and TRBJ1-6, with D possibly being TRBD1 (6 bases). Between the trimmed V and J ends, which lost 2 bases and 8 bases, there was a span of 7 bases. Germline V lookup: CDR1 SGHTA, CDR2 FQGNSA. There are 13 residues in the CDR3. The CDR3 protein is CASSLWTDSPLHF. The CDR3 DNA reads TGTGCCAGCAGCTTATGGACAGATTCACCCCTCCACTTT.

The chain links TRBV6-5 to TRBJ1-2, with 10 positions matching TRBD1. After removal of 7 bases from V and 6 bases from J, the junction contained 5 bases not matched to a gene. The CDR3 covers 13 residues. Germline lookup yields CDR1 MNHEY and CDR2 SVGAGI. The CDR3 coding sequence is TGTGCCAGCACAATGACAGGGGGCGATGGCTACACCTTC. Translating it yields CASTMTGGDGYTF.

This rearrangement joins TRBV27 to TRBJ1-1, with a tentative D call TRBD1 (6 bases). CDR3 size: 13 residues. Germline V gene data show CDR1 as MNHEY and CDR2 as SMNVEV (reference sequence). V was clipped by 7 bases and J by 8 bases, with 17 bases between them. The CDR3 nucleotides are TGTGCCAGCACCGGGACATTTGGAAACGAAGCTTTCTTT. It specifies CASTGTFGNEAFF.

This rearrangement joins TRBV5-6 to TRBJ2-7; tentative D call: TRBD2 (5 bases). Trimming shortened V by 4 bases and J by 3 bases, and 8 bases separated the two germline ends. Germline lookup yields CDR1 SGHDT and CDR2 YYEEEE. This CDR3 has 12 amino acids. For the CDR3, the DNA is TGTGCCAGCAGCGAAGACTACTACGAGCAGTACTTC. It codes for CASSEDYYEQYF.

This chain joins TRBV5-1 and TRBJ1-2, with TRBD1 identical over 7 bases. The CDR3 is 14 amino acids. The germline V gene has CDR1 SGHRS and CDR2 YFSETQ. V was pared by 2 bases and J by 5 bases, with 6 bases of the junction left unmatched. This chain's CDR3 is CASSFGQATYGYTF. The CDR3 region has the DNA TGCGCCAGCAGCTTCGGACAGGCCACGTATGGCTACACCTTC.

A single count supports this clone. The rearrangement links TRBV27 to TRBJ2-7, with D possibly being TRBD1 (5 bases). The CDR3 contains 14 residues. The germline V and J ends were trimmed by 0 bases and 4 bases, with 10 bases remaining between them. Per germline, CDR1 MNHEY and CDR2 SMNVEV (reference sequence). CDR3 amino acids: CASSLSNKGYEQYF. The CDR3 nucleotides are TGTGCCAGCAGTTTATCGAATAAGGGGTACGAGCAGTACTTC.

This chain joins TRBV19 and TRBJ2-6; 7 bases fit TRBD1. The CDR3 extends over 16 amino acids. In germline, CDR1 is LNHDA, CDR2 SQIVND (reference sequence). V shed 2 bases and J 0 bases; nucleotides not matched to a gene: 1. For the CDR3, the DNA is TGTGCCAGTAGTATAAGGGACAGCTCTGGGGCCAACGTCCTGACTTTC. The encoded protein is CASSIRDSSGANVLTF.

The CDR3 sequence: CASSTRQGPYEQYF. The DNA for the CDR3 is TGTGCCAGTAGTACAAGACAGGGACCCTACGAGCAGTACTTC. V is TRBV19 and J is TRBJ2-7; 7 bases fit TRBD1. The junction had 5 bases not matched to a gene; V was cut back by 4 bases and J by 2 bases. CDR3 length: 14 amino acids. From germline, CDR1 is LNHDA and CDR2 SQIVND (reference sequence).

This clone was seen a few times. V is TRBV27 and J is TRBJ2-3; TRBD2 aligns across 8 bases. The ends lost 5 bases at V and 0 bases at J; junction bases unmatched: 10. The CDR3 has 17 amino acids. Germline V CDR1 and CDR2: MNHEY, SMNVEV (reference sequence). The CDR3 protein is CASSRRSGGGSTDTQYF. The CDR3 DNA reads TGTGCCAGCAGTCGCCGTTCGGGGGGGGGTAGCACAGATACGCAGTATTTT.

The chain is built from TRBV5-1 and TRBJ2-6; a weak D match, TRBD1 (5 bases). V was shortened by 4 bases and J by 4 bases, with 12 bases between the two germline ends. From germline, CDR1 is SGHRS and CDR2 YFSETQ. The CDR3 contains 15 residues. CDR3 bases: TGCGCCAGCAGCCTGACAGTTTCCGGGGCCAACGTCCTGACTTTC. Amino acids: CASSLTVSGANVLTF.

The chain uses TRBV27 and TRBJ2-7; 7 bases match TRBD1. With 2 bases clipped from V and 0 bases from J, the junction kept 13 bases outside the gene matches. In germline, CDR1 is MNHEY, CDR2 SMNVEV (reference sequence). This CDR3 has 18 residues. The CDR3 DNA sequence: TGTGCCAGCAGTTTACAGGCCCCGGGACAGTTCCCCTCCTACGAGCAGTACTTC. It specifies CASSLQAPGQFPSYEQYF.

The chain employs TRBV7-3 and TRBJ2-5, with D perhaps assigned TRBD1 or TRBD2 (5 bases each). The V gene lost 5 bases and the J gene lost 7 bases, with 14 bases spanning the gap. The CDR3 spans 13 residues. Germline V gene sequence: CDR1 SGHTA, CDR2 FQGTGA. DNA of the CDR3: TGTGCCAGCAGCCCCGGGGCCCGGGGGACCCAGTACTTC. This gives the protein CASSPGARGTQYF. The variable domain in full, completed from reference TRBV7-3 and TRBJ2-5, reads GAGVSQTPSNKVTEKGKYVELRCDPISGHTALYWYRQSLGQGPEFLIYFQGTGAADDSGLPNDRFFAVRPEGSVSTLKIQRTERGDSAVYLCASSPGARGTQYFGPGTRLLVL.

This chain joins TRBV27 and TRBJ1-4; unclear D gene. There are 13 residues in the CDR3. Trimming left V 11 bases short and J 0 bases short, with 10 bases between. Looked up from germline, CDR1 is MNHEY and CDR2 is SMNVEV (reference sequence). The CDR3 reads CAAPTATNEKLFF. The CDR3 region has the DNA TGTGCCGCCCCTACAGCAACTAATGAAAAACTGTTTTTT.

CDR3 region: CASSLQGNTEAFF. The CDR3 DNA is TGCGCCAGCAGCCTACAGGGGAACACTGAAGCTTTCTTT. The V gene is TRBV5-1, the J gene TRBJ1-1; D possibly corresponds to TRBD1 (6 bases). Trimming stripped 4 bases from V and 1 base from J, with 8 bases between. Germline V lookup: CDR1 SGHRS, CDR2 YFSETQ. The CDR3 sequence is 13 residues long.

This CDR3 is CASSQGGAGRTDTQYF. DNA of the CDR3: TGCGCCAGCAGCCAAGGAGGTGCCGGAAGAACAGATACGCAGTATTTT. The genes are TRBV4-3 and TRBJ2-3; no firm D call. The CDR3 spans 16 residues. Germline values: CDR1 LGHNA, CDR2 YSLEER. V shed 1 base and J shed 3 bases, with 14 bases lying between them.

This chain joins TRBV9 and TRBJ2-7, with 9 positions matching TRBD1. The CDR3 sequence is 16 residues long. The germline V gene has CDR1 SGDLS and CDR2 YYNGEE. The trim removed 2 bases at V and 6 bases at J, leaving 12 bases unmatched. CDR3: CASSVEPGTGYSEQYF. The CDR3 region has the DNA TGTGCCAGCAGCGTGGAACCCGGGACAGGGTATTCCGAGCAGTACTTC.

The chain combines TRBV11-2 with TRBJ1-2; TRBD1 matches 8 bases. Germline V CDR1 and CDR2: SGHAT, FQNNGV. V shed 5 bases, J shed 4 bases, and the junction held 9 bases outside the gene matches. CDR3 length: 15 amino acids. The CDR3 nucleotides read TGTGCCAGCAGCCCCGGACAGGGATTGGGCTATGGCTACACCTTC. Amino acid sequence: CASSPGQGLGYGYTF.

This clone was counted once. CDR3 bases: TGTGCCAGCAGCGTAGACCGGGAGGGTTCACCCCTCCACTTT. Residues: CASSVDREGSPLHF. The chain combines TRBV9 with TRBJ1-6; D is undetermined. Germline V gene lookup returns CDR1 SGDLS and CDR2 YYNGEE. This CDR3 is built from 14 residues. The ends were cut back, 0 bases at V and 9 bases at J, with 10 bases in the middle.